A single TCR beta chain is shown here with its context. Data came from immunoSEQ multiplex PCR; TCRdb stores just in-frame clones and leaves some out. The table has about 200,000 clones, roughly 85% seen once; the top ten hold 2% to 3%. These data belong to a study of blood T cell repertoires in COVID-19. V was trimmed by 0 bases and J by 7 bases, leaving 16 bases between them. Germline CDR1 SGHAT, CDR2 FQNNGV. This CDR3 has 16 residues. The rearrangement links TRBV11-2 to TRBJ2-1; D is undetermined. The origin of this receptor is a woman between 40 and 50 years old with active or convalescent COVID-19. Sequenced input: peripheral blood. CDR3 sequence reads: CASSLESRSLRNEQFF. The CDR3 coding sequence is TGTGCCAGCAGCTTAGAGTCACGGAGTCTACGTAATGAGCAGTTCTTC.